These 16 T cell receptor beta chains share one sample of origin, sequenced in a study of blood T cells in healthy people across ages (dated by TCRdb to about 2015). The method was 5' RACE. These reads were obtained on an Illumina HiSeq 2500. A second PCR of roughly 7 to 11 cycles was performed with a sample-barcoded 5' primer and a J-beta primer mix. TCRdb handled the public reads itself, with Q25 trimming in fastp and clone calling in MiXCR, and kept productive beta chains. Under each unique CDR3 protein, matching rows form one entry showing the most common genes and DNA. A total of fewer than 1,000,000 distinct CDR3 sequences appear in this sample, around 43% of them only once. Jointly, the top ten make up roughly 19% of the sample. The sequenced material came from blood. All receptors derive from a man between 60 and 75 years old in good health.

The chain joins TRBV3-1 to TRBJ2-5; no definite D call. The ends were cut back, 3 bases at V and 4 bases at J, with 12 bases in the middle. This CDR3 comprises 14 residues. Germline V gene data show CDR1 as LGHDT and CDR2 as YNNKEL (reference sequence). CDR3 DNA sequence: TGTGCCAGCAGCCACATGAAGGGTGGAGAGACCCAGTACTTC. This sequence encodes CASSHMKGGETQYF.

This clonotype came up once. The rearrangement links TRBV11-2 to TRBJ1-1; 8 bases are shared with TRBD1. The CDR3 runs 19 residues. J was trimmed by 0 bases and V by 0 bases; bases with no gene match: 12. CDR1 and CDR2 (germline): SGHAT, FQNNGV. The CDR3 nucleotides are TGTGCCAGCAGCTTAGATCTGTCGGACAGGGACGGGATGAACACTGAAGCTTTCTTT. It is translated as CASSLDLSDRDGMNTEAFF.

V usage is TRBV7-2 and J usage is TRBJ2-4, with D possibly matching TRBD1 (5 bases). The J call may be wrong; the DNA end is better matched by TRBJ2-7. The germline V gene encodes CDR1 SGHTA and CDR2 FQGNSA. The CDR3 loop spans 15 amino acids. The CDR3 reads CASSLDDSSSYEQYF. The CDR3 bases are TGTGCCAGCAGCTTAGACGACAGCTCCTCATACGAGCAGTACTTC.

This clonotype has only a few counts. V and J are TRBV6-1 and TRBJ1-2; the D is unclear. The length of the CDR3 is 15 residues. With 1 base removed from V and 6 bases from J, the gap between germline ends came to 15 bases. Germline CDR1 and CDR2: MNHNS and SASEGT. CDR3 DNA: TGTGCCAGCAGTGAAGGGGATTCGGGGAGTAATGGCTACACCTTC. Translating gives CASSEGDSGSNGYTF.

This clonotype was recorded a few times. The J gene is TRBJ2-7, the V gene TRBV6-5; a possible D gene is TRBD1 (6 bases). Germline loops: CDR1 MNHEY, CDR2 SVGAGI. The CDR3 sequence is 11 residues long. The V and J ends lost 11 bases and 3 bases respectively, with 11 bases between them. CDR3 nucleotide sequence: TGTGCCGCGAAACAGGGCTACGAGCAGTACTTC. Its translation is CAAKQGYEQYF.

The chain recombines TRBV30 with TRBJ2-1; 8 positions match TRBD2. The germline gives CDR1 GTSNPN, CDR2 SVGIG (reference sequence). The CDR3 covers 15 residues. V gave up 0 bases and J gave up 8 bases; unmatched junction bases: 9. CDR3 loop: CAWSVTGGGSDEQFF. The CDR3 nucleotides are TGTGCCTGGAGTGTTACCGGGGGGGGATCCGATGAGCAGTTCTTC.

V gene TRBV20-1 combines with J gene TRBJ2-7, with 7 bases aligning to TRBD2. The CDR3 is made up of 15 amino acids. Germline assignment: CDR1 DFQATT and CDR2 SNEGSKA (reference sequence). The CDR3 protein is CRAEKARAGTYEQYF. In DNA, the CDR3 is TGCAGGGCTGAGAAAGCTCGAGCGGGAACCTACGAGCAGTACTTC.

The gene calls are TRBV9 and TRBJ2-3; D is unclear. This CDR3 has 14 amino acids. V lost 0 bases to trimming and J lost 5 bases, with 10 bases between them. The germline CDR1 and CDR2 sequences are SGDLS and YYNGEE. The CDR3 DNA is TGTGCCAGCAGCGTAGCGAGCCAGGTAGATACGCAGTATTTT. Its translation is CASSVASQVDTQYF.

This clonotype was counted a few times. This chain uses TRBV25-1 with TRBJ1-5; no firm D call. The CDR3 length is 15 residues. Germline CDR1 MGHDK, CDR2 SYGVNS. Trimming removed 3 bases from V and 6 bases from J, with 15 bases in between. This CDR3 reads CASSDAGFVGQPQHF. CDR3 DNA sequence: TGTGCCAGCAGTGATGCAGGATTTGTGGGTCAGCCCCAGCATTTT.

The chain combines TRBV11-2 with TRBJ2-7, with D tentatively TRBD2 (6 bases). The CDR3 runs 15 residues. The germline CDR1 and CDR2 sequences are SGHAT and FQNNGV. With 1 base removed from V and 3 bases from J, the gap between germline ends came to 13 bases. CDR3 DNA: TGTGCCAGCAGCTTAGGAGGAGGGACCAACTACGAGCAGTACTTC. Residues: CASSLGGGTNYEQYF.

On this clonotype: With a much larger clone just one base away, this may be a read error. Because the CDR3 is missing its conserved closing phenylalanine or tryptophan, this is likely a read error. The gene calls are TRBV5-1 and TRBJ2-7; 9 bases fit TRBD1. V gave up 5 bases and J gave up 3 bases; unmatched junction bases: 6. The CDR3 has 14 amino acids. Germline values: CDR1 SGHRS, CDR2 YFSETQ. The CDR3 loop is CASSYEGQGYEQYL. DNA of the CDR3: TGCGCCAGCAGTTACGAGGGACAGGGCTACGAGCAGTACCTC.

This clonotype came up once. The junction does not match germline at one end; this may be a read error. This CDR3 is CARSDLGGTTGTPYF. CDR3 nucleotides: TGTGCCCGCAGTGATTTGGGAGGGACTACAGGTACGCCGTATTTT. The chain employs TRBV2 and TRBJ2-3, with TRBD2 identical over 7 bases. Germline CDR1 SNHLY, CDR2 FYNNEI. This CDR3 region has 15 residues.

This clonotype was observed a few times. The V gene is TRBV15, the J gene TRBJ2-5; no reliable D call. The CDR3 is made up of 12 amino acids. In germline, CDR1 is LNHNV, CDR2 YYDKDF (reference sequence). V was cut by 9 bases and J by 0 bases, with 8 bases left in between. CDR3 loop: CATSAYQETQYF. As DNA, the CDR3 is TGTGCCACTTCGGCCTACCAAGAGACCCAGTACTTC.

The chain is built from TRBV21-1 and TRBJ2-3; TRBD1 was called by the table and not checked on the DNA. TRBV21-1 is listed as a pseudogene. This CDR3 comprises 18 residues. As DNA, the CDR3 is TGTGCCAGCAGCAAAGAACAGGGGAATATTACTAGCACAGATACGCAGTATTTT. Amino acids: CASSKEQGNITSTDTQYF.

This chain joins TRBV7-9 and TRBJ2-1; no clear D. Germline loops: CDR1 SEHNR, CDR2 FQNEAQ (reference sequence). The V gene lost 8 bases and the J gene lost 7 bases, with 6 bases spanning the gap. This CDR3 is built from 10 residues. CDR3 amino acids: CASGINEQFF. In nucleotides, the CDR3 is TGTGCCAGCGGAATTAATGAGCAGTTCTTC.

This chain joins TRBV20-1 and TRBJ2-7; D gene unclear. V was clipped by 1 base and J by 2 bases, with 9 bases between them. The CDR3 is 13 amino acids. The germline CDR1 and CDR2 sequences are DFQATT and SNEGSKA (reference sequence). The CDR3 region is CSARGRYAYEQYF. In nucleotides, the CDR3 is TGCAGTGCTAGAGGAAGGTACGCCTACGAGCAGTACTTC.